A selection of T cell receptor beta chains follows, all from one sample in a study of blood T cells in healthy people across ages. Each CDR3 protein gets one entry after TCRdb re-called the 5' RACE reads with MiXCR. The data show 700,000 or so distinct CDR3 sequences, with around a fifth seen just once and around a fifth held by the top ten. The specimen was blood. The receptors shown here come from a man between 65 and 85 years old in good health. CDR3s include the opening cysteine and the closing phenylalanine or tryptophan. The D gene is left open where the match is weak. Where a row states a size, it is once, few, many or the class of an expanded clone; other rows omit it.

J gene,clone size,D gene,V gene,CDR3 DNA,CDR3 protein
TRBJ1-1,once,-,TRBV18,TGTGCCAGCTCACCACGGGGGGGTGGTAACGCTGAAGCTTTCTTT,CASSPRGGGNAEAFF
TRBJ2-5,many,-,TRBV12-3/TRBV12-4,TGTGCCAGCAGTTTCCCCCACCCACAGTCCCAGTACTTC,CASSFPHPQSQYF
TRBJ1-2,-,TRBD1,TRBV20-1,TGCAGTGCGCTCCGGACAGGCGACTATGGCTACACCTTC,CSALRTGDYGYTF
TRBJ2-3,-,-,TRBV27,TGTGCCAGCAGTTTCCGGGGTTACAACACAGATACGCAGTATTTT,CASSFRGYNTDTQYF
TRBJ2-7,-,-,TRBV24-1,TGTGCCACCAGCGGGTTGGGGGACGAGCAGTACTTC,CATSGLGDEQYF
TRBJ2-3,-,TRBD1,TRBV12-3/TRBV12-4,TGTGCCAGCAGTGGGACAGGGGTTGGAGATACGCAGTATTTT,CASSGTGVGDTQYF
TRBJ2-1,few,-,TRBV6-1,TGTGCCAGCAGGAGCGGTGCGTACGGCGGACAAAATGAGCAGTTCTTC,CASRSGAYGGQNEQFF
TRBJ1-2,many,-,TRBV11-2,TGCGCCAGCAGCTTGGGGGGCACATATGGCTACACCTTC,CASSLGGTYGYTF
TRBJ2-3,-,TRBD1,TRBV12-3/TRBV12-4,TGTGCCAGCAGTTCAGCCGGGACAGGGAGCACAGATACGCAGTATTTT,CASSSAGTGSTDTQYF
TRBJ2-5,few,-,TRBV6-5,TGTGCCAGCAGTTACGGTCCCGGGGTTGCCCCCCAAGAGACCCAGTACTTC,CASSYGPGVAPQETQYF
TRBJ1-1,-,TRBD1,TRBV12-3/TRBV12-4,TGTGCCAGCAGCCTCCCGGGACAGGGAGCTTTCTTT,CASSLPGQGAFF
TRBJ1-2,-,-,TRBV6-6,TGTGCCAGCAGTTCCGACACCTGGCCCGGCTACACCTTC,CASSSDTWPGYTF
TRBJ2-3,-,TRBD2,TRBV14,TGTGCCAGCAGCCACAGACTAGCGGGGATTTCAGATACGCAGTATTTT,CASSHRLAGISDTQYF
TRBJ1-2,-,-,TRBV21-1,TGTGCCAGCAGCAATCCCCGACAGGGGGCGTATTACGGCTACACCTTC,CASSNPRQGAYYGYTF
TRBJ1-3,-,-,TRBV29-1,TGCAGCGTTGAAGGGGATTCTGGAAACACCATATATTTT,CSVEGDSGNTIYF
TRBJ2-1,-,TRBD1,TRBV6-6,TGTGCCAGCACTCACAGGGAGACAGGGGGTTCCAATGAGCAGTTCTTC,CASTHRETGGSNEQFF
TRBJ2-1,few,TRBD2,TRBV5-1,TGCGCCAGCAGCCGAGGGACTAGCGGGAGGAATTTATATGAGCAGTTCTTC,CASSRGTSGRNLYEQFF
TRBJ2-7,few,TRBD2,TRBV12-3/TRBV12-4,TGTGCCAGCCGCCGTAGCGGGCTCTCCTACGAGCAGTACTTC,CASRRSGLSYEQYF
TRBJ2-5,few,TRBD2,TRBV29-1,TGCGCAGCGGGGATAGAGACCCAGTACTTC,CAAGIETQYF
TRBJ1-2,-,-,TRBV7-8,TGTGCCAGCAGCAACAGGGATTATGGCTACACCTTC,CASSNRDYGYTF
TRBJ1-2,few,-,TRBV12-3/TRBV12-4,TGTGCCAGCATGTTTACAGGGATAGATGGCTACACCTTC,CASMFTGIDGYTF
TRBJ1-2,few,TRBD1,TRBV6-2/TRBV6-3,TGTGCCAGCAGCGGACAGGGGGGCTATGGCTACACCTTC,CASSGQGGYGYTF
TRBJ1-2,-,-,TRBV28,TGTGCCAGCAGTTTAATTGGAACTGGCTACACCTTC,CASSLIGTGYTF
TRBJ1-2,few,-,TRBV7-6,TGTGCCAGCAGCCAGGACTCCGTTAGCTACGGCTACACCTTC,CASSQDSVSYGYTF
TRBJ2-3,few,-,TRBV2,TGTGCCAGCTCCGGGACATACAGGCTTACGCAGTATTTT,CASSGTYRLTQYF
TRBJ1-6,few,-,TRBV12-3/TRBV12-4,TGTGCCAGCAGTTCCCCAGCGGGTGGTCTACAAAATTCACCCCTCCACTTT,CASSSPAGGLQNSPLHF
TRBJ2-2,-,-,TRBV5-1,TGCGCCAGCAGCCCCTGGACTAACACCGGGGAGCTGTTTTTT,CASSPWTNTGELFF
TRBJ2-2,few,-,TRBV19,TGTGCCAGTGGACAACAACTCCACACCGGGGAGCTGTTTTTT,CASGQQLHTGELFF
TRBJ2-1,-,TRBD2,TRBV20-1,TGCAGTGCTTCAGTTCTGGCGGGGGGTTCCAATGAGCAGTTCTTC,CSASVLAGGSNEQFF
TRBJ1-2,many,TRBD1,TRBV2,TGTGCCAGCAGCGCCATGGGGGACAGCTATGGCTACACCTTC,CASSAMGDSYGYTF
TRBJ2-1,few,-,TRBV25-1,TGTGCCAGCAGTGAATTTGGGGCAGGGGTACAGTTCTTC,CASSEFGAGVQFF
TRBJ2-5,once,TRBD1,TRBV29-1,TGCAGCGCCAGGACAGGGGAAGAGACCCAGTACTTC,CSARTGEETQYF
TRBJ2-7,-,-,TRBV5-1,TGCGCCAGCAGCGTCGGGACTCGGCTCTACGAGCAGTACTTC,CASSVGTRLYEQYF
TRBJ1-5,-,TRBD1,TRBV6-4,TGTGCCAGCAGTGACTCAGGACAGGCTCGTAATCAGCCCCAGCATTTT,CASSDSGQARNQPQHF
TRBJ1-1,-,-,TRBV20-1,TGCAGTGCTAGGCCGATCGGGACACCGAACACTGAAGCTTTCTTT,CSARPIGTPNTEAFF
TRBJ2-1,few,TRBD2,TRBV29-1,TGCAGCGTTCTAGCGGGGACATACAATGAGCAGTTCTTC,CSVLAGTYNEQFF
TRBJ2-1,-,TRBD1,TRBV24-1,TGTGCCACCAGTGATACTTTCGGGACAGGGGCCTACAATGAGCAGTTCTTC,CATSDTFGTGAYNEQFF
TRBJ2-5,few,-,TRBV18,TGTGCCAGCTCACCACGACGCCGCAACGCGGAGACCCAGTACTTC,CASSPRRRNAETQYF